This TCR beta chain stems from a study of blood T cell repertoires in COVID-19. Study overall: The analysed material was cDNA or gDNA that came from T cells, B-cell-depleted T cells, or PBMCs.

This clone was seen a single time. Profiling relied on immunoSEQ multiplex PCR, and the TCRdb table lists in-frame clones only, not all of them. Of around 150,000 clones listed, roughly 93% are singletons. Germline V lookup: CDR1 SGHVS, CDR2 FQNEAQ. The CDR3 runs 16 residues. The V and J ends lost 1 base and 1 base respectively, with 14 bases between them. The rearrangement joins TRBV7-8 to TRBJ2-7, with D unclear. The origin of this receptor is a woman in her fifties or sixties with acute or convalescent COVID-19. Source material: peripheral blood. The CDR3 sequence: CASSLVGGAESYEQYF. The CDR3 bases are TGTGCCAGCAGCTTAGTTGGTGGAGCAGAATCCTACGAGCAGTACTTC.